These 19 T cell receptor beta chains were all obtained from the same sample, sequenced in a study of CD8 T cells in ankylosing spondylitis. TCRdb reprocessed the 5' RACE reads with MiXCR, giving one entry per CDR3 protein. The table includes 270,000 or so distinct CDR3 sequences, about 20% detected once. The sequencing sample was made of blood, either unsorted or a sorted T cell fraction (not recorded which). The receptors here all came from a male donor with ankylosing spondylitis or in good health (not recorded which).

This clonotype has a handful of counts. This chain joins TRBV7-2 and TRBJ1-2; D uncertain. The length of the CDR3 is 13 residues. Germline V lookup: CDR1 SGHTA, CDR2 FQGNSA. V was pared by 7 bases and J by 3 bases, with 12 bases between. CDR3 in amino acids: CASKGRPDYGYTF. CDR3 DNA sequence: TGTGCCAGCAAAGGACGGCCCGACTATGGCTACACCTTC.

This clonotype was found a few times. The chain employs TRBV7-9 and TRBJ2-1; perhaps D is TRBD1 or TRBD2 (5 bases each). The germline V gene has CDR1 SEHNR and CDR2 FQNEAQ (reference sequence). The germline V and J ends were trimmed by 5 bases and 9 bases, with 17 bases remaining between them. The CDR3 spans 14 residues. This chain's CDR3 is CASSHGLGLGEQFF. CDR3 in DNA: TGTGCCAGCAGCCACGGACTGGGGCTGGGTGAGCAGTTCTTC. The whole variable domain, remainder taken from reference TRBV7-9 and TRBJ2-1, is DTGVSQNPRHKITKRGQNVTFRCDPISEHNRLYWYRQTLGQGPEFLTYFQNEAQLEKSRLLSDRFSAERPKGSFSTLEIQRTEQGDSAMYLCASSHGLGLGEQFFGPGTRLTVL.

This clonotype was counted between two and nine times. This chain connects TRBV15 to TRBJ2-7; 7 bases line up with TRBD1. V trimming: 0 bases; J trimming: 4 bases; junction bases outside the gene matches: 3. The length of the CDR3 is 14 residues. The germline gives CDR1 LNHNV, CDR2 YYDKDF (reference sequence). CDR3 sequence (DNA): TGTGCCACCAGCAGAGATGGGGACAGTTACGAGCAGTACTTC. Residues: CATSRDGDSYEQYF.

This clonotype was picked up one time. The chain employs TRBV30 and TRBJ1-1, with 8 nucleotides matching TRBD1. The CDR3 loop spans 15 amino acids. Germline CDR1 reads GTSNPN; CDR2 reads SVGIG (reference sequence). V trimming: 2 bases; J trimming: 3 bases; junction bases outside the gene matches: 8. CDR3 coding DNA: TGTGCCTGGAGTCCGGACAGGGTGGGCGACACTGAAGCTTTCTTT. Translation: CAWSPDRVGDTEAFF.

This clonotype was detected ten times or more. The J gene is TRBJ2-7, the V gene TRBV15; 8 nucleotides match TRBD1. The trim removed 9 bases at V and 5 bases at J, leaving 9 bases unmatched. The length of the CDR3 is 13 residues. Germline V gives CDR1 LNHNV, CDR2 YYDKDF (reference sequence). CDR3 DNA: TGTGCCACAAGCGAGACAGGGGACCACGAGCAGTACTTC. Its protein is CATSETGDHEQYF.

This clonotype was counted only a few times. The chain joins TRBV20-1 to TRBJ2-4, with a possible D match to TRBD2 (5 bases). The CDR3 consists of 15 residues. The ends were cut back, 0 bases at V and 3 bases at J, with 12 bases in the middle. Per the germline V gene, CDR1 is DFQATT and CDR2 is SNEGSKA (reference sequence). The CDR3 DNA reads TGCAGTGCTAGAGACGGCAGCGAGGGCAAAAACATTCAGTACTTC. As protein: CSARDGSEGKNIQYF.

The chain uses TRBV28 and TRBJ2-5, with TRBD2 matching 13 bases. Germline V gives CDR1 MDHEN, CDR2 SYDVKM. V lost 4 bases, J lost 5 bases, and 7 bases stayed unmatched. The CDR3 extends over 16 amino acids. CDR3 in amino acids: CASSSWTSGSLETQYF. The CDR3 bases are TGTGCCAGCAGTTCCTGGACTAGCGGGAGTCTGGAGACCCAGTACTTC.

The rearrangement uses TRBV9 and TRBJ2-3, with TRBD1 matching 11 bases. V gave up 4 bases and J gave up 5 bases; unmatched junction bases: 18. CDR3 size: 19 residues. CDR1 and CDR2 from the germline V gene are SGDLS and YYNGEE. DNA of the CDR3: TGTGCCAGCAGCCCCCGGACAGGGGGCGCGGCGGGAGCGGGAGATACGCAGTATTTT. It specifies CASSPRTGGAAGAGDTQYF.

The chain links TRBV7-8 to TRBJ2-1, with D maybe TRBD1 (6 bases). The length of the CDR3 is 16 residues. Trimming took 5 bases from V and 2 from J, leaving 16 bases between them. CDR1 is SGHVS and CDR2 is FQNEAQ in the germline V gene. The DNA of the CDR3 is TGTGCCAGCAGCACACAGGGCCTCGTGACCTACAATGAGCAGTTCTTC. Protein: CASSTQGLVTYNEQFF. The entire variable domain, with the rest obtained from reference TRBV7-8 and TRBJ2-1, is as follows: GAGVSQSPRYKVAKRGQDVALRCDPISGHVSLFWYQQALGQGPEFLTYFQNEAQLDKSGLPSDRFFAERPEGSVSTLKIQRTQQEDSAVYLCASSTQGLVTYNEQFFGPGTRLTVL.

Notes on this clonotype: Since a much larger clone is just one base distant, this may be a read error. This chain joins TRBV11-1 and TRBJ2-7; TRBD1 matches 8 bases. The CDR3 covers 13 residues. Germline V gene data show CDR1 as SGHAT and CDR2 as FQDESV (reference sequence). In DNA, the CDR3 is TGTGCCAGCAGCTGGACAGGGTCGGTCGAGGAGTACTTC. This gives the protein CASSWTGSVEEYF.

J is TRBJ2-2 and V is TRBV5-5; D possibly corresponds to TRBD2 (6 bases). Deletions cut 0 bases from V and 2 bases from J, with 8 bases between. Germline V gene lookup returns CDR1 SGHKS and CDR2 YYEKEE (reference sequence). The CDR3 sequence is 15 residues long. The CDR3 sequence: CASSLAGDNTGELFF. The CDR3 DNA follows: TGTGCCAGCAGCTTGGCGGGGGACAACACCGGGGAGCTGTTTTTT.

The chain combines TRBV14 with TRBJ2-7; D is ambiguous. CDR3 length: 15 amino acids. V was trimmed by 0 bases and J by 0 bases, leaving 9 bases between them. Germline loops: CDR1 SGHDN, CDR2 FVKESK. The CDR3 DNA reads TGTGCCAGCAGCCAAGAAGCGAGCTCCTCCTACGAGCAGTACTTC. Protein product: CASSQEASSSYEQYF.

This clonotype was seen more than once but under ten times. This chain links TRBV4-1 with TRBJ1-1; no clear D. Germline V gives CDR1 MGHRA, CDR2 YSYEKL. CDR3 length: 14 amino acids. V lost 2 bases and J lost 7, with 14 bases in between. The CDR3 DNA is TGCGCCAGCAGCCAAACTACCGGACCGATTGAAGCTTTCTTT. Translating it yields CASSQTTGPIEAFF.

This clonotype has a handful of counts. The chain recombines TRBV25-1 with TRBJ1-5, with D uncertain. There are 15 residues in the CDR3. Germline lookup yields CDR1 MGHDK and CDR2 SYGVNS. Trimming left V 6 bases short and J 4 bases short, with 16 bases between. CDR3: CASSPEAGLNQPQHF. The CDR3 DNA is TGTGCCAGCAGCCCTGAAGCGGGTTTAAATCAGCCCCAGCATTTT.

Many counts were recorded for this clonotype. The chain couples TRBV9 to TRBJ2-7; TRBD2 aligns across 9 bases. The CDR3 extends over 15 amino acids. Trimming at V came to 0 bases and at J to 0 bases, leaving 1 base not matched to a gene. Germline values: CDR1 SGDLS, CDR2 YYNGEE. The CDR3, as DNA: TGTGCCAGCAGCGTAGGTAGCGGGAGCTCCTACGAGCAGTACTTC. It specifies CASSVGSGSSYEQYF.

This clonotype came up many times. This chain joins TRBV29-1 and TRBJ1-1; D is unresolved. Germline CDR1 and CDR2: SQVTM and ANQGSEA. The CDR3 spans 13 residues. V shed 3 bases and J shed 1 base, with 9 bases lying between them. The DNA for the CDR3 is TGCAGCGTTGATGTCAGCACGAACACTGAAGCTTTCTTT. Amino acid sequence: CSVDVSTNTEAFF.

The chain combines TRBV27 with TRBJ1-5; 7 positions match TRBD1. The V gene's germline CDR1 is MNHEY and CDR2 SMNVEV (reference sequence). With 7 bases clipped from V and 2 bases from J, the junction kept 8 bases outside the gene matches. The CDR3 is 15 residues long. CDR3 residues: CASTQTGLGNQPQHF. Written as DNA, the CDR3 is TGTGCCAGCACCCAGACAGGGCTGGGCAATCAGCCCCAGCATTTT.

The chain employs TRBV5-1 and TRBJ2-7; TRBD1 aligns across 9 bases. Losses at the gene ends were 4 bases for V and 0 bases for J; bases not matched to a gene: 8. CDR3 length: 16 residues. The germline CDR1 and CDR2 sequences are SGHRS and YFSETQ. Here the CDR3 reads CASSGPGQGLSYEQYF. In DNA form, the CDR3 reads TGCGCCAGCAGCGGACCGGGACAGGGCCTCTCCTACGAGCAGTACTTC.

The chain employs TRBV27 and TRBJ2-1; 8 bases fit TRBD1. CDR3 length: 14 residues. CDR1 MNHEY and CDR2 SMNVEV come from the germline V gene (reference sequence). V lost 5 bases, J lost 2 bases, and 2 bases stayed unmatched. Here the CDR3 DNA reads TGTGCCAGCAGTCAGGGGGCGACCTACAATGAGCAGTTCTTC. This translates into CASSQGATYNEQFF.